Here is one TCR beta chain with its context. Its antigen is currently unknown. The V gene's germline CDR1 is GTSNPN and CDR2 SVGIG (reference sequence). CDR3 length: 12 amino acids. The junction had 5 bases not matched to a gene; V was cut back by 7 bases and J by 2 bases. Amplification used 60 Vbeta primers and 13 Jbeta primers. The data were produced by immunoSEQ multiplex PCR, yet TCRdb's version contains in-frame clones alone and is incomplete. The data contain about 170,000 clones, nearly 80% of them singletons. The entry originates in a study of cytomegalovirus exposure and HLA in healthy donors. General study results and limits: When analyzed later, a missense DCLRE1C variant was found to be linked to TCR beta V- and J-gene trimming. Later on, an analysis found that several of the most significant clusters appeared to be linked to common viral pathogens, which included parvovirus B19. In a later analysis, specific HLA alleles were associated with 15,000 to 20,000 TCR beta sequences at a 0.05 false discovery rate.

The donors (healthy individuals) were bone marrow donors. The receptor was isolated from a man aged 40-49 years in good health and CMV-seropositive. Material: PBMCs. This chain connects TRBV30 to TRBJ2-7, with 7 bases that match TRBD1. CDR3 sequence reads: CASGQAAYEQYF. CDR3 DNA sequence: TGTGCCTCAGGACAGGCCGCCTACGAGCAGTACTTC.